This paragraph reports one TCR beta chain. Original analysis: Amplification with reference gene primers provided the estimates of nucleated cell counts. TCRdb keeps only in-frame clones here, not all; method: immunoSEQ multiplex PCR. V, J and clone size derive from that table, while D and trimming were established from the DNA sequence. Among around 280,000 clones listed, roughly nine tenths were seen once. The data originate from a study of blood T cell repertoires in COVID-19. Study information: Samples taken during acute and convalescent COVID-19 were collected in the United States, Italy and Spain. PBMCs, B-cell-depleted T cells, or T cells provided the cDNA or gDNA that made up the material.

Sequencing was performed on peripheral blood. This TCR was sampled from a woman between 45 and 65 years old who had recovered from COVID-19.

CDR3 region: CASSISGTSATDEQFF. In DNA, the CDR3 is TGTGCCAGCAGCATCTCCGGGACTAGCGCGACGGATGAGCAGTTCTTC. This chain uses TRBV9 with TRBJ2-1, with TRBD2 matching over 10 bases. The CDR3 sequence is 16 residues long. J gave up 8 bases and V 4 bases, and 12 bases lay outside the gene matches. Germline loops: CDR1 SGDLS, CDR2 YYNGEE.